Following are 17 T cell receptor beta chains from one sample sequenced in a study of T cell responses to AZD1222 COVID-19 vaccine. Sequenced by immunoSEQ multiplex PCR; TCRdb stores in-frame clones only, minus some. The sample yields about 160,000 clones, about nine tenths seen once. The sample here was peripheral blood, taken 28 days after the second AZD1222 dose. Every receptor here comes from an adult who received the AZD1222 COVID-19 vaccine.

The chain joins TRBV19 to TRBJ1-5; 9 nucleotides align to TRBD1. Germline V gene lookup returns CDR1 LNHDA and CDR2 SQIVND (reference sequence). The trim removed 6 bases at V and 1 base at J, leaving 4 bases unmatched. There are 15 residues in the CDR3. CDR3 region: CASREDRGSNQPQHF. DNA of the CDR3: TGTGCCAGTAGGGAGGACAGGGGCAGCAATCAGCCCCAGCATTTT.

This clone appeared a single time. The chain has TRBV5-6 and TRBJ2-7, with D unclear. CDR1 SGHDT and CDR2 YYEEEE come from the germline V gene. This CDR3 has 14 amino acids. V lost 5 bases and J lost 0, with 12 bases in between. The CDR3, as DNA: TGTGCCAGCAGGCCGAGCTGGAGCTCCTACGAGCAGTACTTC. Amino acid sequence: CASRPSWSSYEQYF.

The CDR3 protein is CASSKVRRVFRFEGNQPQHF. CDR3 nucleotides: TGTGCCAGCAGCAAAGTTAGGAGGGTGTTTAGGTTTGAAGGCAATCAGCCCCAGCATTTT. The V call is TRBV21-1, the J call TRBJ1-5. TRBV21-1 is described as a pseudogene. The CDR3 spans 20 residues.

The V and J genes are TRBV15 and TRBJ2-1; 10 positions match TRBD2. Germline V gives CDR1 LNHNV, CDR2 YYDKDF (reference sequence). With V trimmed by 1 base and J by 9 bases, 6 bases remained unmatched. CDR3 length: 15 residues. CDR3 protein: CATSRALAGVVEQFF. The DNA for the CDR3 is TGTGCCACCAGCAGAGCGCTAGCGGGAGTGGTTGAGCAGTTCTTC.

This chain connects TRBV5-6 to TRBJ1-4, with 9 bases identical to TRBD1. The CDR3 totals 16 residues. J lost 8 bases, V lost 0 bases, and 8 bases had no gene match. CDR1 is SGHDT and CDR2 is YYEEEE in the germline V gene. CDR3: CASSLALQGAREKLFF. CDR3 DNA: TGTGCCAGCAGCTTGGCCCTACAGGGGGCACGGGAAAAACTGTTTTTT.

This clone was found once. This chain uses TRBV6-1 with TRBJ1-5; TRBD1 agrees at 8 bases. J lost 6 bases, V lost 6 bases, and 7 bases had no gene match. Germline V gene data show CDR1 as MNHNS and CDR2 as SASEGT. The CDR3 runs to 14 residues. For the CDR3, the DNA is TGTGCCAGCAGCTTGACAGGGGAGGGTCAGCCCCAGCATTTT. It is translated as CASSLTGEGQPQHF.

V is TRBV5-1 and J is TRBJ2-7; D tentatively fits TRBD1 or TRBD2 (5 bases each). Trimming stripped 0 bases from V and 2 bases from J, with 15 bases between. Germline loops: CDR1 SGHRS, CDR2 YFSETQ. The CDR3 has 16 amino acids. CDR3 in DNA: TGCGCCAGCAGCTTGGAGTCTATGCCGGGGCCCTACGAGCAGTACTTC. Translation gives CASSLESMPGPYEQYF.

This clone is a singleton in its sample. The CDR3 bases are TGTGCCAGCAGCCACGCAGGGGTGGGCAATCAGCCCCAGCATTTT. This translates into CASSHAGVGNQPQHF. The J gene is TRBJ1-5, the V gene TRBV3-1 (or the pseudogene TRBV3-2); TRBD1 might be the D (6 bases). This CDR3 comprises 15 residues. V was cut by 3 bases and J by 2 bases, with 11 bases left in between. CDR1 is LGHDT, CDR2 YNNKEL, per germline (reference sequence).

The rearrangement links TRBV27 to TRBJ1-6, with D possibly being TRBD1 (5 bases). The V end was cut by 3 bases, the J end by 9 bases, with 12 bases between. The germline gives CDR1 MNHEY, CDR2 SMNVEV (reference sequence). The CDR3 is 14 residues long. In nucleotides, the CDR3 is TGTGCCAGCAGTTTTATCCAGGGAGGTTCACCCCTCCACTTT. It is translated as CASSFIQGGSPLHF.

The rearrangement links TRBV5-1 to TRBJ2-1, with TRBD1 matching 11 bases. This CDR3 has 14 residues. The V segment lost 4 bases and the J segment 7 bases; nucleotides outside the gene matches: 4. Germline V gives CDR1 SGHRS, CDR2 YFSETQ. The CDR3 spells CASSPGTGGNEQFF. DNA of the CDR3: TGCGCCAGCAGCCCAGGGACAGGGGGAAATGAGCAGTTCTTC.

The chain carries TRBV6-4 and TRBJ2-2; TRBD2 matches 13 bases. Germline V lookup: CDR1 MRHNA, CDR2 SNTAGT. V lost 9 bases and J lost 6; bases outside the gene matches: 22. CDR3 length equals 20 residues. The CDR3 protein is CARGSPGLAGPGRPAGELFF. The DNA of the CDR3 is TGTGCCAGAGGCTCTCCGGGACTAGCGGGACCTGGGCGCCCCGCCGGGGAGCTGTTTTTT.

J is TRBJ1-5 and V is TRBV7-2, with D maybe TRBD1 (5 bases). The V gene's germline CDR1 is SGHTA and CDR2 FQGNSA. Trimming pared 6 bases from V and 0 bases from J, leaving 24 bases between. The CDR3 is made up of 19 amino acids. For the CDR3, the DNA is TGTGCCAGCAGTACACCTAATATACGGGACTCTTTTAGCAATCAGCCCCAGCATTTT. This translates into CASSTPNIRDSFSNQPQHF. Full variable domain (missing parts from reference TRBV7-2 and TRBJ1-5): GAGVSQSPSNKVTEKGKDVELRCDPISGHTALYWYRQSLGQGLEFLIYFQGNSAPDKSGLPSDRFSAERTGGSVSTLTIQRTQQEDSAVYLCASSTPNIRDSFSNQPQHFGDGTRLSIL.

This clone occurred once. CDR3 DNA sequence: TGTGCCAGTAAAGAGGTGGGGTCTAATTCACCCCTCCACTTT. Translation: CASKEVGSNSPLHF. This chain uses TRBV19 with TRBJ1-6, with unresolved D. The CDR3 consists of 14 residues. V was clipped by 7 bases and J by 6 bases, with 13 bases between them. In germline, CDR1 is LNHDA, CDR2 SQIVND (reference sequence).

This clone has only one observation. This chain links TRBV20-1 with TRBJ1-2; a possible D gene is TRBD1 (5 bases). V lost 2 bases and J 4 bases, leaving 5 bases between the germline ends. In germline, CDR1 is DFQATT, CDR2 SNEGSKA (reference sequence). The CDR3 totals 11 residues. Written as DNA, the CDR3 is TGCAGTGCTAGACAGGGCTATGGCTACACCTTC. Translation gives CSARQGYGYTF.

In its sample, this clone was seen once. The chain is built from TRBV6-5 and TRBJ2-3, with D possibly matching TRBD1 (7 bases). Germline values: CDR1 MNHEY, CDR2 SVGAGI. Trimming stripped 6 bases from V and 1 base from J, with 14 bases between. The CDR3 runs 15 residues. Here the CDR3 DNA reads TGTGCCAGCAGCCGGAGGGGGCAGGGCACAGATACGCAGTATTTT. Its translation: CASSRRGQGTDTQYF.

J is TRBJ1-5 and V is TRBV7-2, with D tentatively TRBD1 (5 bases). This CDR3 spans 16 amino acids. V lost 1 base, J lost 5 bases, and 15 bases lay in between. The V gene's germline CDR1 is SGHTA and CDR2 FQGNSA. This chain's CDR3 is CASSLVGQGLDQPQHF. The CDR3 nucleotides are TGTGCCAGCAGCTTAGTGGGGCAGGGCCTGGATCAGCCCCAGCATTTT. Complete variable domain (other parts from reference TRBV7-2 and TRBJ1-5): GAGVSQSPSNKVTEKGKDVELRCDPISGHTALYWYRQSLGQGLEFLIYFQGNSAPDKSGLPSDRFSAERTGGSVSTLTIQRTQQEDSAVYLCASSLVGQGLDQPQHFGDGTRLSIL.

The rearrangement links TRBV7-9 to TRBJ1-1, with 7 bases that match TRBD1. The CDR3 has 13 residues. Unmatched junction bases numbered 14, after V lost 8 bases and J lost 11 bases. Germline V gene sequence: CDR1 SEHNR, CDR2 FQNEAQ (reference sequence). DNA for the CDR3: TGTGCCAGCGGAATGGCCGAAGGGGGCGGGGCTTTCTTT. This codes for CASGMAEGGGAFF. Based on the CDR3 plus reference TRBV7-9 and TRBJ1-1, the full variable domain is DTGVSQNPRHKITKRGQNVTFRCDPISEHNRLYWYRQTLGQGPEFLTYFQNEAQLEKSRLLSDRFSAERPKGSFSTLEIQRTEQGDSAMYLCASGMAEGGGAFFGQGTRLTVV.